The 2 T cell receptor beta chains reported below all come from one sample, sequenced in a study of T cells in Graves' hyperthyroidism and ophthalmopathy. Authors of the study amplified TCR beta CDR3 regions from RNA transcripts. During a first-round RT-PCR of the TCR CDR3, the HTBI primer set was used. TCRdb ran MiXCR on the multiplex PCR reads and lists one entry per CDR3 protein. Of about 400,000 distinct CDR3 sequences in the sample, under 15% were seen once. The sequenced sample was blood. These receptors were taken from a woman in her twenties or thirties with Graves' hyperthyroidism.

This clonotype was seen many times. This chain joins TRBV3-1 and TRBJ2-5; D is possibly TRBD2 (6 bases). Germline CDR1 reads LGHDT; CDR2 reads YNNKEL (reference sequence). Trimming shortened V by 5 bases and J by 3 bases, and 13 bases separated the two germline ends. This CDR3 is built from 14 residues. The CDR3 sequence is CASSIKGGKETQYF. The CDR3 DNA reads as TGTGCCAGCAGCATTAAGGGCGGGAAAGAGACCCAGTACTTC.

In its sample, this clonotype was seen a few times. The chain has TRBV20-1 and TRBJ1-5; D is perhaps TRBD1 (5 bases). In germline, CDR1 is DFQATT, CDR2 SNEGSKA (reference sequence). Trimming shortened V by 4 bases and J by 0 bases, and 13 bases separated the two germline ends. The CDR3 length is 15 residues. In nucleotides, the CDR3 is TGCAGTGCTACGATACAGGACTATAGCAATCAGCCCCAGCATTTT. Protein product: CSATIQDYSNQPQHF.